The T cell receptor beta chain described here comes from a study of CD8 T cells in Susac syndrome. TCR beta sequences were obtained from blood CD8+ and CD4+ T cells. The healthy controls were matched to patients by age and sex. With random hexamers, reverse transcription was performed on about 0.5 to 1 ug of RNA. The CDR3 of TCR beta was amplified by immunoSEQ multiplex PCR across 54 Vbeta and 13 Jbeta. TCRdb fed the immunoSEQ multiplex PCR reads into MiXCR, producing one record per CDR3 protein. Of approximately 170,000 distinct CDR3 sequences detected, 92% appear once; the ten largest clones hold roughly 0.08%. Source material: CD4+ T cells from PBMCs. The clonotype originates from a human donor in good health.

The CDR3 is CSAREGNTEAFF. The DNA for the CDR3 is TGCAGTGCTAGGGAGGGGAACACTGAAGCTTTCTTT. This sequence joins TRBV20-1 and TRBJ1-1; D is undetermined. This CDR3 has 12 residues. Germline V CDR1 and CDR2: DFQATT, SNEGSKA (reference sequence). The V and J ends lost 3 bases and 1 base respectively, with 6 bases between them.